This is a list of T cell receptor beta chains from one sample in a study of blood T cell repertoires in COVID-19. The assay was immunoSEQ multiplex PCR, and TCRdb's table has in-frame clones only and misses some. The table has 250,000 to 300,000 clones, around four fifths seen once; the top ten hold 5% to 6%. The material sequenced was peripheral blood. All receptors come from a man aged 80 or over with acute or convalescent COVID-19. CDR3s include the opening cysteine and the closing phenylalanine or tryptophan. A D gene is named only where the DNA matches it firmly. Size values are once, few and many counts, or a class for expanded clones, and some rows have none.

V	size	J	D	CDR3	DNA
TRBV29-1	NA	TRBJ2-5	TRBD2	CSVVLAGAAYQETQYF	TGCAGCGTTGTACTAGCGGGGGCCGCCTACCAAGAGACCCAGTACTTC
TRBV28	NA	TRBJ2-1	TRBD2	CASRPTSGNLYNEQFF	TGTGCCAGCAGGCCGACTAGCGGGAACCTTTACAATGAGCAGTTCTTC
TRBV29-1	NA	TRBJ2-7	TRBD1	CSGGQGSKEQYF	TGCAGCGGGGGACAGGGTTCGAAAGAGCAGTACTTC
TRBV5-1	once	TRBJ2-3	NA	CASSLVGGSPDTQYF	TGCGCCAGCAGCTTGGTGGGGGGTTCCCCAGATACGCAGTATTTT
TRBV6-5	NA	TRBJ2-1	NA	CASSYSTSRAEQFF	TGTGCCAGCAGTTACTCTACTAGCCGGGCTGAGCAGTTCTTC
TRBV11-3	NA	TRBJ1-4	TRBD1	CASSQTGANEKLFF	TGTGCCAGCAGCCAAACAGGGGCGAACGAAAAACTGTTTTTT
TRBV4-1	NA	TRBJ2-1	TRBD2	CASSQASGSYNEQFF	TGCGCCAGCAGCCAAGCTAGCGGGAGCTACAATGAGCAGTTCTTC
TRBV21-1	NA	TRBJ2-2	NA	CASSPPLGQGGYTGELFF	TGTGCCAGCAGCCCACCGCTGGGACAGGGTGGGTACACCGGGGAGCTGTTTTTT
TRBV2	NA	TRBJ2-5	TRBD1	CASSGDRQETQYF	TGTGCCAGCAGTGGGGACAGACAAGAGACCCAGTACTTC
TRBV5-4	once	TRBJ1-1	NA	CASSLDPRGTEAFF	TGTGCCAGCAGCTTGGACCCACGGGGCACTGAAGCTTTCTTT
TRBV7-2	NA	TRBJ1-1	NA	CASSSGPTVQEAFF	TGTGCCAGCAGCTCAGGCCCGACCGTCCAGGAAGCTTTCTTT
TRBV14	NA	TRBJ2-1	TRBD2	CASSRAGPTYNEQFF	TGTGCCAGCAGCCGAGCGGGACCCACCTACAATGAGCAGTTCTTC
TRBV28	NA	TRBJ2-3	TRBD1	CASSGGQGGSDTQYF	TGTGCCAGCAGCGGTGGACAGGGAGGATCAGATACGCAGTATTTT
TRBV6-5	few	TRBJ1-4	NA	CASSYGRFNEKLFF	TGTGCCAGCAGTTACGGCAGGTTTAATGAAAAACTGTTTTTT
TRBV2	NA	TRBJ2-2	TRBD1	CASRDRADTGELFF	TGTGCCAGTCGGGACAGGGCCGACACCGGGGAGCTGTTTTTT
TRBV7-9	NA	TRBJ1-1	TRBD1	CASSLQGAHEAFF	TGTGCCAGCAGCCTACAGGGGGCCCATGAAGCTTTCTTT
TRBV29-1	NA	TRBJ2-1	TRBD2	CSVEDRAGGQYNEQFF	TGCAGCGTTGAAGATCGAGCGGGGGGGCAATACAATGAGCAGTTCTTC
TRBV5-8	NA	TRBJ2-4	TRBD2	CATTQGRGTSGSRKNIQYF	TGTGCCACCACGCAGGGGCGTGGGACTAGCGGGAGTAGGAAAAACATTCAGTACTTC
TRBV2	NA	TRBJ1-2	NA	CALAGETPYGYTF	TGTGCCCTAGCAGGGGAGACTCCCTATGGCTACACCTTC
TRBV7-3	once	TRBJ2-3	NA	CASSSENRGGTQYF	TGTGCCAGCAGCTCAGAGAACAGGGGGGGTACGCAGTATTTT
TRBV24-1	NA	TRBJ2-2	TRBD2	CATRGQSGGTGELFF	TGTGCCACCAGAGGACAGAGCGGGGGTACCGGGGAGCTGTTTTTT
TRBV5-1	NA	TRBJ2-5	NA	CASSSQKGETQYF	TGCGCCAGCAGCTCCCAAAAGGGGGAGACCCAGTACTTC
TRBV2	few	TRBJ2-7	NA	CASREGPYEQYF	TGTGCCAGCAGAGAGGGTCCCTACGAGCAGTACTTC
TRBV18	NA	TRBJ1-4	NA	CASSDQVDKLFF	TGTGCCAGCTCCGACCAGGTTGACAAACTGTTTTTT
TRBV5-6	few	TRBJ1-2	NA	CASSDRDWDIGYTF	TGTGCCAGCAGCGACCGGGACTGGGATATTGGCTACACCTTC
TRBV10-3	NA	TRBJ2-3	TRBD2	CAISSGATDTQYF	TGTGCCATCAGCAGCGGGGCCACAGATACGCAGTATTTT
TRBV6-5	NA	TRBJ2-2	NA	CASSYSVTITGELFF	TGTGCCAGCAGTTACTCGGTGACAATCACCGGGGAGCTGTTTTTT
TRBV30	NA	TRBJ1-2	NA	CAWSVRGPANYGYTF	TGTGCCTGGAGTGTCAGAGGGCCCGCTAACTATGGCTACACCTTC
TRBV24-1	NA	TRBJ2-3	NA	CATSDPSGKGTDTQYF	TGTGCCACCAGTGACCCCTCAGGCAAGGGGACAGATACGCAGTATTTT
TRBV4-1	NA	TRBJ2-5	TRBD1	CASSSRDRDLRETQYF	TGCGCCAGCAGCAGCCGGGACAGGGACCTCCGGGAGACCCAGTACTTC
TRBV29-1	NA	TRBJ2-5	NA	CSVEGRTQETQYF	TGCAGCGTTGAGGGCAGAACTCAAGAGACCCAGTACTTC
TRBV5-4	NA	TRBJ2-2	TRBD2	CASSLFSGKELFF	TGTGCCAGCAGCTTGTTTAGCGGGAAAGAGCTGTTTTTT
TRBV5-4	NA	TRBJ2-7	TRBD2	CASSDRAGGPHEQYF	TGTGCCAGCAGCGACCGAGCGGGAGGGCCCCACGAGCAGTACTTC
TRBV5-6	few	TRBJ2-1	NA	CASNQRGFNEQFF	TGTGCCAGCAACCAACGAGGGTTCAATGAGCAGTTCTTC
TRBV7-9	NA	TRBJ2-1	TRBD2	CASSPSGGAYNEQFF	TGTGCCAGCAGTCCTAGCGGGGGGGCGTACAATGAGCAGTTCTTC
TRBV19	NA	TRBJ1-5	TRBD1	CASRNRGTDQPQHF	TGTGCCAGTAGGAACAGGGGAACGGATCAGCCCCAGCATTTT
TRBV6-5	NA	TRBJ2-3	TRBD1	CASSRGQGRTDTQYF	TGTGCCAGCAGCCGTGGACAGGGAAGGACAGATACGCAGTATTTT
TRBV7-7	NA	TRBJ2-5	TRBD2	CASSLAPGYTGLAGGQETQYF	TGTGCTAGCAGCTTAGCCCCCGGCTATACGGGACTAGCGGGGGGACAAGAGACCCAGTACTTC
TRBV15	NA	TRBJ2-7	TRBD1	CATSKAGTASYEQYF	TGTGCCACCAGCAAAGCCGGGACAGCATCCTATGAGCAGTACTTC
TRBV5-5	NA	TRBJ1-1	TRBD1	CASSPPMTGVGTEAFF	TGTGCCAGCAGCCCACCAATGACAGGGGTCGGCACTGAAGCTTTCTTT
TRBV7-9	NA	TRBJ2-2	TRBD1	CASSLALGGPNTGELFF	TGTGCCAGCAGCTTAGCGTTAGGGGGCCCGAACACCGGGGAGCTGTTTTTT
TRBV5-1	NA	TRBJ2-2	TRBD1	CASSAQGDGGELFF	TGCGCCAGCAGCGCACAGGGGGATGGCGGGGAGCTGTTTTTT
TRBV7-8	NA	TRBJ2-5	NA	CASSLGSTGAPVAQYF	TGTGCCAGCAGCTTAGGTTCCACAGGCGCTCCCGTGGCCCAGTACTTC
TRBV7-6	NA	TRBJ1-3	NA	CASSLAAGAGNTIYF	TGTGCCAGCAGCTTAGCGGCGGGGGCTGGAAACACCATATATTTT
TRBV2	NA	TRBJ2-3	TRBD2	CASSNVAGGSDTQYF	TGTGCCAGCAGTAATGTCGCGGGAGGGTCAGATACGCAGTATTTT
TRBV5-8	NA	TRBJ1-1	TRBD1	CASRHRGEGNTEAFF	TGTGCCAGCAGGCACAGGGGGGAGGGAAACACTGAAGCTTTCTTT
TRBV6-5	NA	TRBJ2-7	TRBD1	CASRSGQGGSYEQYF	TGTGCCAGCAGGTCGGGACAGGGGGGGTCCTACGAGCAGTACTTC
TRBV9	NA	TRBJ2-7	TRBD1	CASSVVLGTGSYEQYF	TGTGCCAGCAGCGTAGTCCTCGGGACAGGGTCCTACGAGCAGTACTTC
TRBV28	NA	TRBJ2-5	TRBD1	CASSFPGQGTETQYF	TGTGCCAGCAGTTTCCCGGGACAGGGGACCGAGACCCAGTACTTC
TRBV25-1	NA	TRBJ1-2	TRBD1	CASSVWTGYGYTF	TGTGCCAGCAGTGTATGGACAGGCTATGGCTACACCTTC
TRBV6-5	NA	TRBJ2-7	TRBD2	CASSQSGAASYEQYF	TGTGCCAGCAGCCAGAGCGGGGCCGCTTCCTACGAGCAGTACTTC
TRBV4-1	NA	TRBJ2-1	NA	CASSQGPQGNSYNEQFF	TGCGCCAGCAGCCAAGGCCCACAGGGTAACTCCTACAATGAGCAGTTCTTC
TRBV28	NA	TRBJ2-1	NA	CASTKEGADEQFF	TGTGCCAGCACAAAGGAGGGGGCCGATGAGCAGTTCTTC
TRBV10-3	NA	TRBJ2-7	TRBD2	CATTNSGGEQYF	TGTGCCACAACAAACTCGGGAGGCGAGCAGTACTTC
TRBV5-1	NA	TRBJ1-1	TRBD1	CASSQVGTGINTEAFF	TGCGCCAGCAGCCAAGTCGGGACAGGGATAAACACTGAAGCTTTCTTT
TRBV11-1	NA	TRBJ2-2	TRBD1	CASTRQGLGTGELFF	TGTGCCAGCACCCGACAGGGCTTGGGCACCGGGGAGCTGTTTTTT
TRBV2	few	TRBJ1-2	TRBD1	CASSVGTGGLGGYTF	TGTGCCAGCAGTGTCGGTACAGGGGGCCTCGGTGGCTACACCTTC
TRBV28	NA	TRBJ1-1	TRBD1	CASRRTGPNTEAFF	TGTGCCAGCAGACGGACAGGTCCGAACACTGAAGCTTTCTTT
TRBV24-1	NA	TRBJ2-2	NA	CATSDRRQRTGELFF	TGTGCCACCAGTGACCGACGACAGAGGACCGGGGAGCTGTTTTTT
TRBV3-1/TRBV3-2	NA	TRBJ2-5	NA	CASSQEPGLKETQYF	TGTGCCAGCAGCCAAGAACCCGGACTCAAAGAGACCCAGTACTTC